The rows below give T cell receptor beta chains drawn from one sample of a study of blood T cell repertoires in COVID-19. The repertoire was sequenced with immunoSEQ multiplex PCR; TCRdb's copy has only in-frame clones and lacks some. The sample records 300,000 or so clones, around 84% being singletons. Sequencing used peripheral blood. Receptor source: a man between 65 and 79 years old with acute or convalescent COVID-19. Each CDR3 is given with its conserved first and last residue. D genes are given only for firm matches. Not every row has a clone size; where given, it reads once, few, many or a size class.

>NA|TRBV19|TRBJ1-5|NA|17
CASSAEQGSLSNQPQHF
TGTGCCAGTAGTGCCGAACAGGGAAGTCTTAGCAATCAGCCCCAGCATTTT
>TRBD1|TRBV28|TRBJ1-6|few|15
CASTAAGGANSPLHF
TGTGCCAGTACCGCAGCAGGGGGTGCTAATTCACCCCTCCACTTT
>NA|TRBV6-4|TRBJ1-1|NA|17
CASTGKQANGVGTEAFF
TGTGCCAGCACTGGGAAACAGGCGAATGGAGTGGGCACTGAAGCTTTCTTT
>TRBD1|TRBV6-6|TRBJ2-2|NA|20
CASSSRLRGTGVDRAGELFF
TGTGCCAGCAGCTCACGACTCAGAGGGACAGGGGTAGATCGGGCCGGGGAGCTGTTTTTT
>NA|TRBV2|TRBJ1-2|once|13
CASSGDTFYGYTF
TGTGCCAGCAGTGGGGACACGTTCTATGGCTACACCTTC
>NA|TRBV2|TRBJ1-6|few|14
CASSESSYNSPLHF
TGTGCCAGCAGTGAGAGCTCCTATAATTCACCCCTCCACTTT
>NA|TRBV5-5|TRBJ1-5|NA|16
CASSFDGRFSNQPQHF
TGTGCCAGCAGCTTCGACGGGAGATTTAGCAATCAGCCCCAGCATTTT
>NA|TRBV7-8|TRBJ2-3|NA|16
CASSLVRGGDTDTQYF
TGTGCCAGCAGCTTAGTAAGAGGGGGGGACACAGATACGCAGTATTTT
>NA|TRBV9|TRBJ2-7|NA|14
CASEAARSSYEQYF
TGTGCCAGCGAGGCGGCAAGGAGCTCCTACGAGCAGTACTTC
>NA|TRBV28|TRBJ2-5|NA|18
CASSLLISGRGRPGDPHF
TGTGCCAGCAGTTTATTAATCTCGGGCAGGGGGAGGCCGGGAGACCCCCACTTC
>NA|TRBV9|TRBJ1-4|NA|16
CASSVGAIATNEKLFF
TGTGCCAGCAGCGTAGGAGCCATAGCAACTAATGAAAAACTGTTTTTT
>NA|TRBV4-2|TRBJ1-4|NA|15
CASNRGGATNEKLFF
TGTGCCAGCAATAGGGGGGGTGCAACTAATGAAAAACTGTTTTTT
>NA|TRBV30|TRBJ1-1|NA|13
CAWMTLGDTEAFF
TGTGCCTGGATGACCCTCGGGGACACTGAAGCTTTCTTT
>TRBD2|TRBV29-1|TRBJ2-7|NA|13
CSVGTSGSYEQYF
TGCAGCGTTGGGACTAGCGGTTCCTACGAGCAGTACTTC
>TRBD2|TRBV7-2|TRBJ2-1|NA|15
CASSSVRGGYNEQFF
TGTGCCAGCAGCTCGGTTCGGGGGGGGTACAATGAGCAGTTCTTC
>NA|TRBV20-1|TRBJ2-5|once|14
CSASKPSAKETQYF
TGCAGTGCTAGTAAGCCTAGCGCAAAAGAGACCCAGTACTTC
>NA|TRBV9|TRBJ2-7|NA|16
CASSVGTYSGRYEQYF
TGTGCCAGCAGCGTAGGAACGTACAGCGGCCGCTACGAGCAGTACTTC
>TRBD1|TRBV7-2|TRBJ1-5|NA|13
CASSSDRAQPQHF
TGTGCCAGCAGTTCGGACAGGGCCCAGCCCCAGCATTTT
>NA|TRBV10-3|TRBJ2-7|NA|13
CATHGGSSYEQYF
TGTGCCACCCACGGAGGGTCCTCCTACGAGCAGTACTTC
>NA|TRBV6-5|TRBJ1-1|NA|15
CASSYSSPGNTEAFF
TGTGCCAGCAGTTACTCGAGCCCAGGGAACACTGAAGCTTTCTTT
>NA|TRBV30|TRBJ2-5|NA|11
CAWSVGGGQYF
TGTGCCTGGAGTGTAGGGGGGGGCCAGTACTTC
>NA|TRBV9|TRBJ2-5|NA|16
CASSPYPGLRLGTQYF
TGTGCCAGCAGTCCTTATCCGGGACTCCGCTTAGGTACCCAGTACTTC